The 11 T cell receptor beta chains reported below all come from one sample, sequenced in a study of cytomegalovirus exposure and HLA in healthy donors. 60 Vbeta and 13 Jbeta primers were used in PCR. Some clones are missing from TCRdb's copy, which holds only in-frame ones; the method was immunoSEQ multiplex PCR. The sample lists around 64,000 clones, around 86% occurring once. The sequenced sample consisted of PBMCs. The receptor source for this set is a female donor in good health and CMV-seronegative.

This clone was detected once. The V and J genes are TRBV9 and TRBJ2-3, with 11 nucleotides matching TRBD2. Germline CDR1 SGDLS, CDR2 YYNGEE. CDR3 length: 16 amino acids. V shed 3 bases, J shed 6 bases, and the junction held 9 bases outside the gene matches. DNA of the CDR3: TGTGCCAGCAGCGCCATGACTAGCGGGGCTGGGGATACGCAGTATTTT. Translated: CASSAMTSGAGDTQYF.

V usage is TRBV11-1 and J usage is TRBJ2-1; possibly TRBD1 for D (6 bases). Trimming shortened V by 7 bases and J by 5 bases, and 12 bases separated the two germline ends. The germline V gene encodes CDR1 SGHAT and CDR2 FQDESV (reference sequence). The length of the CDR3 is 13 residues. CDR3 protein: CASNGGRDNEQFF. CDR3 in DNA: TGTGCCAGCAATGGGGGCAGGGACAATGAGCAGTTCTTC. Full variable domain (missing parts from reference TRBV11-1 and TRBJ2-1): EAEVAQSPRYKITEKSQAVAFWCDPISGHATLYWYRQILGQGPELLVQFQDESVVDDSQLPKDRFSAERLKGVDSTLKIQPAELGDSAMYLCASNGGRDNEQFFGPGTRLTVL.

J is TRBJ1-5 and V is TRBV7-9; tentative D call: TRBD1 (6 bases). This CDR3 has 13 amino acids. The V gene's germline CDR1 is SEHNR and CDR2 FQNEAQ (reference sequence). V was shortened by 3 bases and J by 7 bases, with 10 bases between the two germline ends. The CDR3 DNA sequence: TGTGCCAGCAGCTTGGGGCAGGGGCAGCCCCAGCATTTT. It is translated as CASSLGQGQPQHF.

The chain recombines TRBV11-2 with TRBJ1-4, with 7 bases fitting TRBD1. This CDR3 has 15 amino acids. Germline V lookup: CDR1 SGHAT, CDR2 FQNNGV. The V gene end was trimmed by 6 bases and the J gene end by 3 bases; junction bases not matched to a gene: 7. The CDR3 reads CASRLSGQPNEKLFF. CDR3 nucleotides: TGTGCCAGCAGATTATCGGGACAGCCTAATGAAAAACTGTTTTTT.

The CDR3 bases are TGTGCCAGCAGCTTCGGGGGAGAGACCCAGTACTTC. Translating gives CASSFGGETQYF. This sequence joins TRBV11-2 and TRBJ2-5; tentative D call: TRBD2 (6 bases). The CDR3 spans 12 residues. The V end was cut by 3 bases, the J end by 4 bases, with 6 bases between. The V gene's germline CDR1 is SGHAT and CDR2 FQNNGV.

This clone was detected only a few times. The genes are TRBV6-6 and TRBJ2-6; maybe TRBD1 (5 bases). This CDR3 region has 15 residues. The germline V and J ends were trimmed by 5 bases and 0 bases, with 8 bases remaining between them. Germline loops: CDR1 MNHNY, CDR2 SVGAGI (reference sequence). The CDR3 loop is CASSQDSSGANVLTF. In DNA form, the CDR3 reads TGTGCCAGCAGTCAAGACAGCTCTGGGGCCAACGTCCTGACTTTC.

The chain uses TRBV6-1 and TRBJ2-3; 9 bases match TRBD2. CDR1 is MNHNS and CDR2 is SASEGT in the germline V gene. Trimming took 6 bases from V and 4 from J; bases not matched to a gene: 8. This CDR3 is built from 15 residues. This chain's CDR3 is CASRSGRSFADTQYF. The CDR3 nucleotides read TGTGCCAGCAGAAGCGGGAGGTCCTTTGCAGATACGCAGTATTTT.

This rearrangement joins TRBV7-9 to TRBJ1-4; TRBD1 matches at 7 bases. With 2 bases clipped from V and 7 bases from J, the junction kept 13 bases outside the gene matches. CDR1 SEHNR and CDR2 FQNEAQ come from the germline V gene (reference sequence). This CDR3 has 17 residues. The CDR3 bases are TGTGCCAGCAGCTTACAAGAAGGGGGCGGGACGGCTGAAAAACTGTTTTTT. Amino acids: CASSLQEGGGTAEKLFF.

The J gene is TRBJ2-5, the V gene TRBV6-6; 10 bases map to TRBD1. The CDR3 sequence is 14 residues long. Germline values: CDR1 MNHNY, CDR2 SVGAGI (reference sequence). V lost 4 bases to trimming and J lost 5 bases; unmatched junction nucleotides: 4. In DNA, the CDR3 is TGTGCCAGCAGTTGGGACAGGGGAGGGGAGACCCAGTACTTC. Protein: CASSWDRGGETQYF.

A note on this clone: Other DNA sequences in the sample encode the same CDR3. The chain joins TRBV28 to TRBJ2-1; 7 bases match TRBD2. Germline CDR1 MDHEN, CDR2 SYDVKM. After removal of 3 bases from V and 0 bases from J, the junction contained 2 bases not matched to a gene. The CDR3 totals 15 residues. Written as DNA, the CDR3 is TGTGCCAGCAGTTTGGGAGGGAGCTCCTACAATGAGCAGTTCTTC. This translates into CASSLGGSSYNEQFF.

The CDR3 spells CASSHGTGSAYGYTF. CDR3 nucleotides: TGTGCCAGCAGCCACGGGACAGGGTCCGCCTATGGCTACACCTTC. This rearrangement joins TRBV11-2 to TRBJ1-2, with 9 bases fitting TRBD1. The CDR3 spans 15 residues. Germline trimming cut 5 bases from V and 4 bases from J; bases unmatched to any gene: 8. Germline V lookup: CDR1 SGHAT, CDR2 FQNNGV.